This TCR beta chain was recovered during a study of T cell responses to AZD1222 COVID-19 vaccine. At the level of the study: Timing groups of about 4 and about 12 weeks for second doses were pooled. Notes on the study in general: In all cases, repertoires were sampled only after the peak T cell response. Compared with day 0, the breadth and depth of the Spike-specific TCR repertoire rose significantly after two doses of AZD1222. Vaccine-associated CD4 TCRs ranged over spike, dominating at 160-218 and 743-854.

Regarding this clone: The target antigen is unknown.

This CDR3 is 16 amino acids long. Germline values: CDR1 SGHRS, CDR2 YFSETQ. V shed 3 bases and J 4 bases; nucleotides not matched to a gene: 5. Profiling relied on immunoSEQ multiplex PCR, and the TCRdb table lists in-frame clones only, not all of them. Among about 100,000 clones listed, roughly 90% were seen once. The TCR originated in an adult in good health. This sequence joins TRBV5-1 and TRBJ2-1; 12 nucleotides line up with TRBD2. Sequencing used peripheral blood, obtained on day 0 of AZD1222 vaccination. CDR3 sequence reads: CASSSGLAGLYNEQFF. DNA for the CDR3: TGCGCCAGCAGCTCTGGACTAGCGGGACTTTACAATGAGCAGTTCTTC.